Below are 29 T cell receptor beta chains sequenced from a single sample in a study of blood T cells in healthy people across ages. The second PCR ran roughly 6 to 12 cycles with a sample-barcoded 5' primer and J-beta primers. Using its own MiXCR run on the 5' RACE reads, TCRdb lists one record per CDR3 protein. The table shows around 1.5 million distinct CDR3 sequences, with roughly 32% occurring only once. The source material was blood. These receptors all come from a woman in her 30s in good health.

This chain uses TRBV18 with TRBJ2-4; D possibly corresponds to TRBD2 (5 bases). V lost 1 base to trimming and J lost 6 bases, with 7 bases between them. CDR1 and CDR2 (germline): KGHSH, LQKENI. CDR3 size: 13 residues. The CDR3 coding sequence is TGTGCCAGCTCACCACGAGCGGCAAACATTCAGTACTTC. Its protein product is CASSPRAANIQYF.

V is TRBV6-2 or TRBV6-3 and J is TRBJ1-6, with D unclear. There are 13 residues in the CDR3. V was pared by 2 bases and J by 9 bases, with 8 bases between. CDR1 MNHEY and CDR2 SVGEGT come from the germline V gene. CDR3 sequence: CASSYQSFSPLHF. Written as DNA, the CDR3 is TGTGCCAGCAGTTACCAATCGTTTTCACCCCTCCACTTT.

This clonotype has only a few counts. V usage is TRBV5-1 and J usage is TRBJ2-5; 8 positions match TRBD2. The germline gives CDR1 SGHRS, CDR2 YFSETQ. The V segment lost 0 bases and the J segment 2 bases; nucleotides outside the gene matches: 3. The CDR3 is 15 residues long. CDR3 coding DNA: TGCGCCAGCAGCTTGGCACTAGCGGAACAAGAGACCCAGTACTTC. It yields the protein CASSLALAEQETQYF.

V and J are TRBV27 and TRBJ2-3; D remains unclear. The V end lost 6 bases, the J end lost 1 base, and 5 bases lay between the germline ends. This CDR3 is built from 12 residues. The germline V gene encodes CDR1 MNHEY and CDR2 SMNVEV (reference sequence). CDR3 DNA sequence: TGTGCCAGCAGGGATCGCACAGATACGCAGTATTTT. This translates into CASRDRTDTQYF.

This clonotype has just a few counts. The chain is built from TRBV5-1 and TRBJ2-5; 10 bases are a match to TRBD2. CDR3 length equals 13 residues. With 4 bases clipped from V and 7 bases from J, the junction kept 4 bases outside the gene matches. Germline CDR1 SGHRS, CDR2 YFSETQ. The CDR3 is CASSASGSGTQYF. The CDR3 region has the DNA TGCGCCAGCAGCGCTAGCGGGAGTGGGACCCAGTACTTC.

The chain carries TRBV5-1 and TRBJ2-5; 7 positions agree with TRBD2. The V and J ends lost 2 bases and 5 bases, in that order; junction bases with no gene match: 12. The CDR3 spans 16 residues. CDR1 and CDR2 (germline): SGHRS, YFSETQ. The CDR3 loop reads CASSFGGEEGSETQYF. CDR3 nucleotides: TGCGCCAGCAGCTTTGGGGGGGAAGAGGGGTCGGAGACCCAGTACTTC.

This clonotype was seen once. The V gene is TRBV4-2, the J gene TRBJ2-2; maybe TRBD2 (5 bases). The CDR3 extends over 15 amino acids. Germline CDR1 reads LGHNA; CDR2 reads YNFKEQ. Deletions cut 3 bases from V and 6 bases from J, with 14 bases between. CDR3 amino acids: CASSHSAVGPGELFF. CDR3 coding DNA: TGTGCCAGCAGCCACTCAGCGGTAGGCCCCGGGGAGCTGTTTTTT.

This clonotype appeared a few times. CDR3 residues: CASSPGTGNYYGYTF. The CDR3 DNA reads as TGTGCCAGCAGTCCGGGGACAGGGAATTACTATGGCTACACCTTC. The chain couples TRBV28 to TRBJ1-2, with 9 bases lining up with TRBD1. CDR3 length: 15 amino acids. Germline-derived CDR1 and CDR2 are MDHEN and SYDVKM. V gave up 5 bases and J gave up 3 bases; unmatched junction bases: 7.

This clonotype was seen many times. The chain has TRBV10-1 and TRBJ2-3, with 7 bases lining up with TRBD1. Germline CDR1 reads WNHNN; CDR2 reads SYGVQD (reference sequence). The CDR3 is made up of 15 amino acids. The J segment lost 4 bases and the V segment lost 6 bases, leaving 10 bases of the junction unmatched. DNA of the CDR3: TGCGCCAGCAGCGAAACCACAGGGGCCGCAGATACGCAGTATTTT. The encoded protein is CASSETTGAADTQYF.

The chain carries TRBV28 and TRBJ2-5; 7 bases map to TRBD1. This CDR3 region has 15 residues. CDR1 MDHEN and CDR2 SYDVKM come from the germline V gene. The V and J ends lost 4 bases and 5 bases, in that order; junction bases with no gene match: 10. The CDR3 DNA sequence: TGTGCCAGCAGTTCGGACCGACAGGGTTGGGAGACCCAGTACTTC. Translated, it gives CASSSDRQGWETQYF.

J is TRBJ2-7 and V is TRBV20-1; weak D call: TRBD2 (5 bases). The CDR3 is made up of 12 amino acids. Trimming stripped 6 bases from V and 1 base from J, with 10 bases between. Germline V lookup: CDR1 DFQATT, CDR2 SNEGSKA (reference sequence). This CDR3 reads CSASKRSYEQYF. Here the CDR3 DNA reads TGCAGTGCCAGCAAGCGGTCCTACGAGCAGTACTTC.

The chain recombines TRBV12-3 or TRBV12-4 with TRBJ2-5; 7 bases align to TRBD1. The length of the CDR3 is 14 residues. V was pared by 9 bases and J by 4 bases, with 11 bases of the junction left unmatched. This chain's CDR3 is CASSPPAGGETQYF. The DNA of the CDR3 is TGTGCCAGTAGCCCCCCGGCAGGGGGAGAGACCCAGTACTTC.

Concerning this clonotype: Just one base apart from a much larger clone, this may be a read error. V usage is TRBV5-5 and J usage is TRBJ2-5, with 7 bases identical to TRBD1. Germline V lookup: CDR1 SGHKS, CDR2 YYEKEE (reference sequence). The CDR3 length is 14 residues. The CDR3 loop is CASSRDRERETLYF. CDR3 nucleotide sequence: TGTGCCAGCAGCCGTGACAGGGAAAGAGAGACCCTGTACTTC.

Only one count was recorded for this clonotype. A much more abundant neighbour one base away suggests this may be a read error. This rearrangement joins TRBV6-5 to TRBJ2-1; 12 bases are a match to TRBD2. This CDR3 comprises 18 residues. The V gene's germline CDR1 is MNHEY and CDR2 SVGAGI. V lost 8 bases, J lost 0 bases, and 11 bases stayed unmatched. The CDR3 is CASGWRPTSGSSYNEQFF. The CDR3 nucleotides are TGTGCCAGCGGTTGGAGACCGACTAGCGGGAGCTCCTACAATGAGCAGTTCTTC.

V and J are TRBV5-1 and TRBJ2-1; TRBD2 aligns across 14 bases. The CDR3 loop spans 19 amino acids. Trimming at V came to 4 bases and at J to 5 bases, leaving 14 bases not matched to a gene. CDR1 and CDR2 (germline): SGHRS, YFSETQ. DNA for the CDR3: TGCGCCAGCAGCAAAATTTTGGGACTAGCGGGAGAAAAGAACAATGAGCAGTTCTTC. It is translated as CASSKILGLAGEKNNEQFF.

Ten or more counts support this clonotype. The gene calls are TRBV29-1 and TRBJ2-6; D tentatively reads TRBD1 or TRBD2 (5 bases each). Germline lookup yields CDR1 SQVTM and CDR2 ANQGSEA. There are 14 residues in the CDR3. V was shortened by 4 bases and J by 0 bases, with 7 bases between the two germline ends. The DNA for the CDR3 is TGCAGCGTTGCAGGGACCTCTGGGGCCAACGTCCTGACTTTC. As protein: CSVAGTSGANVLTF. Full variable domain (missing parts from reference TRBV29-1 and TRBJ2-6): SAVISQKPSRDICQRGTSLTIQCQVDSQVTMMFWYRQQPGQSLTLIATANQGSEATYESGFVIDKFPISRPNLTFSTLTVSNMSPEDSSIYLCSVAGTSGANVLTFGAGSRLTVL.

The genes are TRBV7-3 and TRBJ1-6; TRBD1 matches at 9 bases. There are 13 residues in the CDR3. The germline gives CDR1 SGHTA, CDR2 FQGTGA. V shed 8 bases, J shed 7 bases, and the junction held 3 bases outside the gene matches. The DNA of the CDR3 is TGTGCCAGCGGGGGGACAGGGAATTCACCCCTCCACTTT. Residues: CASGGTGNSPLHF. Supplemented by reference TRBV7-3 and TRBJ1-6, the full variable domain reads GAGVSQTPSNKVTEKGKYVELRCDPISGHTALYWYRQSLGQGPEFLIYFQGTGAADDSGLPNDRFFAVRPEGSVSTLKIQRTERGDSAVYLCASGGTGNSPLHFGNGTRLTVT.

The table lists this clonotype with many counts. V and J are TRBV7-4 and TRBJ2-1; 10 nucleotides line up with TRBD2. The CDR3 contains 17 residues. The V and J ends lost 5 bases and 2 bases, in that order; junction bases with no gene match: 9. Looked up from germline, CDR1 is SGHVT and CDR2 is SQSDAQ. The CDR3 loop is CASSQGSGTSAYNEQFF. CDR3 DNA sequence: TGTGCCAGCAGCCAAGGATCCGGGACTAGCGCCTACAATGAGCAGTTCTTC. Supplemented by reference TRBV7-4 and TRBJ2-1, the full variable domain reads GAGVSQSPRYKVAKRGRDVALRCDSISGHVTLYWYRQTLGQGSEVLTYSQSDAQRDKSGRPSGRFSAERPERSVSTLKIQRTEQGDSAVYLCASSQGSGTSAYNEQFFGPGTRLTVL.

A remark on this clonotype: Possible read error: a much larger clone is one base away. The chain has TRBV6-6 and TRBJ2-3; TRBD2 matches 8 bases. Looked up from germline, CDR1 is MNHNY and CDR2 is SVGAGI (reference sequence). CDR3 length equals 15 residues. The CDR3 loop reads CACSYTGGPTDTQYF. In nucleotides, the CDR3 is TGTGCCTGCAGTTACACGGGGGGGCCCACAGATACGCAGTATTTT.

Concerning this clonotype: At one of its ends the junction is not consistent with the germline gene, which may arise from a read error. The chain has TRBV5-1 and TRBJ2-1; 10 bases match TRBD2. The germline CDR1 and CDR2 sequences are SGHRS and YFSETQ. This CDR3 has 13 amino acids. CDR3: CASSSISGGLMIF. In nucleotides, the CDR3 is TGCGCCAGCAGCTCTATTAGCGGGGGGCTTATGATCTTC.

The J gene is TRBJ1-5, the V gene TRBV20-1; maybe TRBD1 (5 bases). With 6 bases removed from V and 0 bases from J, the gap between germline ends came to 9 bases. This CDR3 spans 13 amino acids. The germline gives CDR1 DFQATT, CDR2 SNEGSKA (reference sequence). The DNA for the CDR3 is TGCAGTGCGCAACAGGTTAGCAATCAGCCCCAGCATTTT. Translated, it gives CSAQQVSNQPQHF.

This chain connects TRBV20-1 to TRBJ2-1, with TRBD1 identical over 7 bases. Germline CDR1 and CDR2: DFQATT and SNEGSKA (reference sequence). The CDR3 is 13 residues long. J was trimmed by 13 bases and V by 6 bases; bases with no gene match: 15. The CDR3 DNA reads TGCAGTGCGCAGGGGGTCGGCGTGGAGACCCAGTTCTTC. Protein sequence: CSAQGVGVETQFF.

This chain links TRBV5-6 with TRBJ1-1; TRBD1 matches at 7 bases. The germline CDR1 and CDR2 sequences are SGHDT and YYEEEE. The V gene end was trimmed by 3 bases and the J gene end by 1 base; junction bases not matched to a gene: 3. This CDR3 is 14 amino acids long. For the CDR3, the DNA is TGTGCCAGCAGCTACAGGGGCGAGAACACTGAAGCTTTCTTT. This gives the protein CASSYRGENTEAFF.

This clonotype was counted between two and nine times. The genes are TRBV20-1 and TRBJ2-1; the D is unclear. Trimming removed 6 bases at V and 8 bases at J, with 11 bases between. Germline CDR1 DFQATT, CDR2 SNEGSKA (reference sequence). The CDR3 loop spans 11 amino acids. This chain's CDR3 is CSAKMNDEQFF. The CDR3 nucleotides are TGCAGTGCCAAGATGAACGATGAGCAGTTCTTC.

A note on this clonotype: A junction boundary mismatches the germline segment, possibly from a read error. This chain uses TRBV9 with TRBJ2-3; 11 bases align to TRBD2. From germline, CDR1 is SGDLS and CDR2 YYNGEE. This CDR3 region has 17 residues. CDR3 DNA: TGTGCCAGCAGCGTAGTTTCTAGCGGGAGGAGATTGGATAAGCAGTATTTT. Its protein is CASSVVSSGRRLDKQYF. Full variable domain (rest looked up from reference TRBV9 and TRBJ2-3): DSGVTQTPKHLITATGQRVTLRCSPRSGDLSVYWYQQSLDQGLQFLIQYYNGEERAKGNILERFSAQQFPDLHSELNLSSLELGDSALYFCASSVVSSGRRLDKQYFGPGTRLTVL.

This clonotype was seen more than once but under ten times. The chain carries TRBV12-3 or TRBV12-4 and TRBJ1-5; no clear D. V lost 4 bases, J lost 4 bases, and 11 bases lay in between. This CDR3 spans 14 amino acids. In DNA form, the CDR3 reads TGTGCCAGCAGTTATCTTTCGGGAAATCAGCCCCAGCATTTT. This translates into CASSYLSGNQPQHF.

In DNA, the CDR3 is TGTGCCAGCAGCCGGACAGGGGTTAATTCACCCCTCCACTTT. Translation: CASSRTGVNSPLHF. The rearrangement uses TRBV28 and TRBJ1-6; 9 bases are a match to TRBD1. This CDR3 is 14 amino acids long. V trimming: 6 bases; J trimming: 6 bases; junction bases outside the gene matches: 3. Germline CDR1 MDHEN, CDR2 SYDVKM.

This chain uses TRBV7-6 with TRBJ2-7; no firm D call. CDR1 and CDR2 from the germline V gene are SGHVS and FNYEAQ. Trimming pared 1 base from V and 0 bases from J, leaving 13 bases between. The CDR3 runs to 16 residues. CDR3 protein: CASSLDVRGPSYEQYF. The CDR3, as DNA: TGTGCCAGCAGCTTAGACGTCAGAGGTCCCTCCTACGAGCAGTACTTC.

The rearrangement uses TRBV11-2 and TRBJ2-7; 11 bases are a match to TRBD2. The CDR3 length is 14 residues. Germline CDR1 and CDR2: SGHAT and FQNNGV. The junction had 8 bases not matched to a gene; V was cut back by 11 bases and J by 2 bases. CDR3 DNA: TGTGCCTCAACTGGGACTAGCGGTACCTACGAGCAGTACTTC. Translated: CASTGTSGTYEQYF.